The 26 T cell receptor beta chains presented below share a single source sample, sequenced in a study of blood T cell repertoires in COVID-19. The table came from immunoSEQ multiplex PCR; TCRdb's copy has only in-frame clones and leaves some out. The data contain about 190,000 clones, approximately 90% of them singletons. Sequenced: peripheral blood. The receptors were gathered from a woman aged 40 to 50 who had recovered from COVID-19.

There are many counts of this clone. V usage is TRBV6-5 and J usage is TRBJ1-2; no clear D. Germline assignment: CDR1 MNHEY and CDR2 SVGAGI. V was shortened by 7 bases and J by 3 bases, with 6 bases between the two germline ends. This CDR3 comprises 11 residues. The CDR3 nucleotides are TGTGCCAGCATCCTAGACTATGGCTACACCTTC. Translated: CASILDYGYTF.

The J gene is TRBJ2-2, the V gene TRBV7-2; 7 positions match TRBD2. The germline V gene encodes CDR1 SGHTA and CDR2 FQGNSA. The CDR3 loop spans 16 amino acids. V lost 5 bases to trimming and J lost 0 bases; unmatched junction nucleotides: 6. CDR3: CASSRPGLPNTGELFF. As DNA, the CDR3 is TGTGCCAGCAGCCGTCCGGGACTACCGAACACCGGGGAGCTGTTTTTT.

V usage is TRBV7-7 and J usage is TRBJ2-1; 14 bases are shared with TRBD2. Trimming cost V 5 bases and J 9 bases; bases outside gene matches: 6. This CDR3 has 15 amino acids. The germline V gene encodes CDR1 SSHAT and CDR2 FNYEAQ (reference sequence). CDR3 sequence: CASSTGTSGRGEQFF. CDR3 nucleotides: TGTGCCAGCAGCACCGGGACTAGCGGGAGAGGTGAGCAGTTCTTC.

The chain has TRBV10-3 and TRBJ2-1; 7 bases are shared with TRBD2. V lost 5 bases, J lost 7 bases, and 14 bases stayed unmatched. The CDR3 runs 16 residues. In germline, CDR1 is ENHRY, CDR2 SYGVKD. The CDR3 here is CAISPLGEGQGNEQFF. The DNA of the CDR3 is TGTGCCATCAGTCCCCTGGGGGAGGGCCAGGGTAATGAGCAGTTCTTC.

J is TRBJ2-3 and V is TRBV29-1; TRBD2 matches 7 bases. V was pared by 4 bases and J by 4 bases, with 8 bases of the junction left unmatched. The V gene's germline CDR1 is SQVTM and CDR2 ANQGSEA. The length of the CDR3 is 14 residues. This CDR3 reads CSVAWAGAADTQYF. The DNA for the CDR3 is TGCAGCGTTGCTTGGGCGGGAGCCGCAGATACGCAGTATTTT.

The chain combines TRBV18 with TRBJ1-5, with a possible D match to TRBD1 (5 bases). CDR1 is KGHSH, CDR2 LQKENI, per germline. Deletions cut 3 bases from V and 10 bases from J, with 10 bases between. CDR3 size: 12 residues. CDR3 nucleotide sequence: TGTGCCAGCTCACCGCAGGGCCTCCCCCAGCATTTT. This encodes CASSPQGLPQHF.

The chain uses TRBV2 and TRBJ2-2, with D possibly being TRBD1 (6 bases). Trimming removed 6 bases from V and 1 base from J, with 21 bases in between. The CDR3 has 18 residues. Germline assignment: CDR1 SNHLY and CDR2 FYNNEI. The CDR3 is CASSRGQGPRVNTGELFF. The CDR3 nucleotides read TGTGCCAGCAGCCGCGGGCAGGGGCCTAGAGTGAACACCGGGGAGCTGTTTTTT.

The CDR3 loop reads CASSLNGLQRDFYEQYF. The CDR3 region has the DNA TGCGCCAGCAGCTTGAACGGCCTCCAGCGGGATTTTTACGAGCAGTACTTC. V and J are TRBV5-1 and TRBJ2-7, with 7 bases lining up with TRBD2. In germline, CDR1 is SGHRS, CDR2 YFSETQ. Germline trimming cut 1 base from V and 4 bases from J; bases unmatched to any gene: 14. The CDR3 contains 17 residues.

Written as DNA, the CDR3 is TGTGCCAGCAGCTCGGAGGAGGGGGGGGGACAGCCCCAGCATTTT. Translation gives CASSSEEGGGQPQHF. The chain carries TRBV7-8 and TRBJ1-5; possible D gene TRBD1, 6 bases. Germline CDR1 SGHVS, CDR2 FQNEAQ. Deletions cut 4 bases from V and 7 bases from J, with 17 bases between. The CDR3 is 15 residues long.

The V gene is TRBV5-8, the J gene TRBJ1-6; the match to TRBD1 covers 7 bases. The CDR3 has 15 amino acids. Germline V lookup: CDR1 SGHTS, CDR2 YDEGEE. V shed 4 bases, J shed 5 bases, and the junction held 6 bases outside the gene matches. The DNA for the CDR3 is TGTGCCAGCAGCGGGAAGGACAGGAATAATTCACCCCTCCACTTT. It is translated as CASSGKDRNNSPLHF.

Written as DNA, the CDR3 is TGTGCCAGCATCAAGAACACTGAAGCTTTCTTT. Translating it yields CASIKNTEAFF. The chain is built from TRBV6-5 and TRBJ1-1; D gene uncertain. The germline V gene has CDR1 MNHEY and CDR2 SVGAGI. The CDR3 runs to 11 residues. Trimming shortened V by 7 bases and J by 1 base, and 4 bases separated the two germline ends.

This clone was recorded once. The chain links TRBV2 to TRBJ2-2; 8 positions agree with TRBD2. The CDR3 has 14 residues. The V segment lost 7 bases and the J segment 4 bases; nucleotides outside the gene matches: 5. CDR1 is SNHLY and CDR2 is FYNNEI in the germline V gene. The CDR3 DNA sequence: TGTGCCAGCATGAGACTAGCGAGCACCGGGGAGCTGTTTTTT. Translated: CASMRLASTGELFF.

This clone was seen only once. The chain carries TRBV20-1 and TRBJ1-5; D unclear. Germline CDR1 is DFQATT and CDR2 is SNEGSKA (reference sequence). The ends were cut back, 3 bases at V and 7 bases at J, with 16 bases in the middle. The CDR3 extends over 14 amino acids. The CDR3 nucleotides are TGCAGTGCTAGTGGAGGCCTGACGGGGCAGCCCCAGCATTTT. Its protein product is CSASGGLTGQPQHF.

The chain combines TRBV9 with TRBJ2-1; 10 bases map to TRBD2. Trimming at V came to 6 bases and at J to 3 bases, leaving 3 bases not matched to a gene. Per germline, CDR1 SGDLS and CDR2 YYNGEE. This CDR3 contains 14 residues. CDR3 DNA: TGTGCCAGCAACGGACTAGCGGACTACAATGAGCAGTTCTTC. It encodes CASNGLADYNEQFF.

The chain has TRBV7-8 and TRBJ1-6; 8 bases line up with TRBD1. The CDR3 spans 13 residues. J was trimmed by 10 bases and V by 5 bases; bases with no gene match: 4. Germline CDR1 and CDR2: SGHVS and FQNEAQ. CDR3 nucleotides: TGTGCCAGCAGCGCGACAGGGGTGTCACCCCTCCACTTT. Translated, it gives CASSATGVSPLHF.

This chain connects TRBV7-2 to TRBJ2-4; perhaps TRBD2 as D (7 bases). Trimming shortened V by 5 bases and J by 0 bases, and 17 bases separated the two germline ends. This CDR3 has 17 residues. From germline, CDR1 is SGHTA and CDR2 FQGNSA. CDR3 nucleotide sequence: TGTGCCAGCAGCCCAGCTACAGGGAGGGTAGCCAAAAACATTCAGTACTTC. Its protein product is CASSPATGRVAKNIQYF.

The chain couples TRBV3-1 (or the pseudogene TRBV3-2) to TRBJ2-3, with TRBD1 matching over 8 bases. V lost 0 bases to trimming and J lost 5 bases; unmatched junction nucleotides: 4. This CDR3 is 15 amino acids long. Germline V lookup: CDR1 LGHDT, CDR2 YNNKEL (reference sequence). CDR3 sequence reads: CASSQDRGLGDTQYF. The CDR3 bases are TGTGCCAGCAGCCAAGACAGGGGGCTGGGAGATACGCAGTATTTT.

This sequence joins TRBV5-1 and TRBJ1-1; D is possibly TRBD1 (6 bases). The germline V and J ends were trimmed by 4 bases and 2 bases, with 12 bases remaining between them. Germline lookup yields CDR1 SGHRS and CDR2 YFSETQ. This CDR3 spans 14 amino acids. CDR3 in amino acids: CASSTYRANTEAFF. The DNA of the CDR3 is TGCGCCAGCAGCACTTACAGGGCCAACACTGAAGCTTTCTTT.

The V gene is TRBV18, the J gene TRBJ1-1; D ambiguous. V gave up 2 bases and J gave up 1 base, with 8 bases separating them. This CDR3 has 14 amino acids. Germline loops: CDR1 KGHSH, CDR2 LQKENI. For the CDR3, the DNA is TGTGCCAGCTCACCATTCCCCCAGAACACTGAAGCTTTCTTT. Residues: CASSPFPQNTEAFF.

J is TRBJ2-1 and V is TRBV6-5, with TRBD2 identical over 10 bases. The CDR3 runs 15 residues. Per germline, CDR1 MNHEY and CDR2 SVGAGI. After removal of 2 bases from V and 9 bases from J, the junction contained 7 bases not matched to a gene. CDR3 protein: CASSYQLAGVGEQFF. The CDR3 nucleotides are TGTGCCAGCAGTTACCAGCTAGCGGGAGTTGGTGAGCAGTTCTTC.

The genes are TRBV7-2 and TRBJ2-1; 8 bases map to TRBD2. This CDR3 has 17 residues. V was clipped by 6 bases and J by 0 bases; unmatched bases: 10. The germline gives CDR1 SGHTA, CDR2 FQGNSA. In DNA form, the CDR3 reads TGTGCCAGCAGGAGATACGGACTAGCAGGCTCCTACAATGAGCAGTTCTTC. Protein sequence: CASRRYGLAGSYNEQFF.

The chain recombines TRBV19 with TRBJ2-5, with 7 bases lining up with TRBD2. Germline loops: CDR1 LNHDA, CDR2 SQIVND (reference sequence). The CDR3 consists of 16 residues. V lost 7 bases, J lost 1 base, and 12 bases stayed unmatched. The CDR3: CASMGLRARVQETQYF. CDR3 coding DNA: TGTGCCAGTATGGGACTAAGAGCCCGAGTCCAAGAGACCCAGTACTTC.

The count of this clone is one. The chain links TRBV28 to TRBJ2-7; D possibly corresponds to TRBD2 (6 bases). The V and J ends lost 7 bases and 3 bases respectively, with 16 bases between them. Germline CDR1 is MDHEN and CDR2 is SYDVKM. The length of the CDR3 is 14 residues. The CDR3 reads CASTTGEGIYEQYF. The CDR3 region has the DNA TGTGCCAGCACTACGGGGGAAGGGATCTACGAGCAGTACTTC.

The J gene is TRBJ2-7, the V gene TRBV18; no definite D call. The length of the CDR3 is 14 residues. Germline lookup yields CDR1 KGHSH and CDR2 LQKENI. V was cut by 6 bases and J by 2 bases, with 14 bases left in between. CDR3 loop: CASSPSPSAYEQYF. CDR3 bases: TGTGCCAGCTCTCCCTCCCCCTCCGCCTACGAGCAGTACTTC.

This rearrangement joins TRBV10-3 to TRBJ2-7; 11 nucleotides match TRBD1. Germline loops: CDR1 ENHRY, CDR2 SYGVKD. V dropped 5 bases and J dropped 2; count of bases not matched to a gene: 2. The CDR3 runs to 14 residues. As DNA, the CDR3 is TGTGCCATCAGTCGGGACAGGGGGGCCTACGAGCAGTACTTC. This encodes CAISRDRGAYEQYF.

This clone has more than one count but fewer than ten. V gene TRBV27 combines with J gene TRBJ2-3, with D possibly TRBD2 on 5 matching bases. The CDR3 sequence is 12 residues long. Germline V CDR1 and CDR2: MNHEY, SMNVEV (reference sequence). CDR3: CGSGIPTDTQYF. In DNA, the CDR3 is TGTGGTTCGGGGATTCCCACAGATACGCAGTATTTT.